This TCR beta chain was sequenced for a study of identical twins. Study-wide results and caveats: Analyses based on zero insertions could be partly confounded by invariant MAIT and iNKT cells.

This clonotype came up many times. Its antigen remains unidentified. TCRdb re-analysed the 5' RACE reads in MiXCR, keeping a single row per CDR3 protein. The table lists 200,000 to 250,000 distinct CDR3 sequences, approximately 7% of them singletons. Per the germline V gene, CDR1 is SGHDT and CDR2 is YYEEEE. With 5 bases removed from V and 3 bases from J, the gap between germline ends came to 17 bases. This CDR3 contains 16 residues. The same specimen was also included in a second study, on yellow fever vaccine responses in identical twins.

This clonotype originated in a woman between 18 and 30 years old in good health. Sequences were obtained from memory (CD45RO+) T cells sorted from blood. The gene calls are TRBV5-6 and TRBJ1-4; D gene unclear. The CDR3 spells CASSSKVERSNEKLFF. The CDR3 bases are TGTGCCAGCAGTTCCAAAGTTGAGAGATCTAATGAAAAACTGTTTTTT.